This is a list of T cell receptor beta chains from one sample in a study of human T cells and chemical hapten exposure. TCRdb itself ran the RACE reads through MiXCR, one entry per CDR3 protein. Among 240,000 or so distinct CDR3 sequences listed, about 8.1% were seen once. Sequencing was performed on whole blood, taken in connection with sensitization to the hapten diphenylcyclopropenone (DPC). The receptors here all came from a woman aged 35 to 49 with alopecia areata. Some clones in this sample may be carry-over from other donors' samples. Both conserved end residues are part of each CDR3. The order of the fields is V gene, J gene, clone size, D gene, CDR3 DNA, CDR3 protein. D genes are given only for firm matches. Size values are once, few and many counts, or a class for expanded clones, and some rows have none.

TRBV28	TRBJ2-5	few	TRBD1	TGTGCCAGCAGCCGACAGGGAGCCCTACAAGAGACCCAGTACTTC	CASSRQGALQETQYF
TRBV6-5	TRBJ1-1	.	.	TGTGCCAGCAGTTACCAAGGGGTAGCGAGCACTGAAGCTTTCTTT	CASSYQGVASTEAFF
TRBV4-1	TRBJ2-3	few	.	TGCGCCAGCAGCCACCACGAACCGGGAGGCACAGATACGCAGTATTTT	CASSHHEPGGTDTQYF
TRBV7-6	TRBJ2-6	few	TRBD2	TGTGCCAGCAGCCGAGCCCGGACTAGCGGCCTCTCTGGGGCCAACGTCCTGACTTTC	CASSRARTSGLSGANVLTF
TRBV4-2	TRBJ1-1	few	.	TGTGCCAGCAGCCCGGCTGGGGGTGAAGCTTTCTTT	CASSPAGGEAFF
TRBV20-1	TRBJ2-7	.	TRBD2	TGCAGTGCTAGTATACTAGCGGGACAAGTCTACGAGCAGTACTTC	CSASILAGQVYEQYF
TRBV12-3/TRBV12-4	TRBJ2-1	few	TRBD2	TGTGCCAGCAGACAAATTAGCGGGTCGAACCGCAATGAGCAGTTCTTC	CASRQISGSNRNEQFF
TRBV20-1	TRBJ2-3	many	TRBD1	TGCAGTGCTAGACCCAGGGGGCGCAGAGATACGCAGTATTTT	CSARPRGRRDTQYF
TRBV12-3/TRBV12-4	TRBJ2-1	.	TRBD2	TGTGCCAGCAGTTTGGGACTAGTGGGGTACAATGAGCAGTCCTTC	CASSLGLVGYNEQSF
TRBV6-5	TRBJ1-5	few	TRBD1	TGTGCCAGCAGGGGACAGGGTAATAGCAATCAGCCCCACCATTTT	CASRGQGNSNQPHHF
TRBV10-3	TRBJ2-7	.	.	TGTGCCATCAGTGACGGGAGTCACTCCTACGAGCAGTACTTC	CAISDGSHSYEQYF
TRBV20-1	TRBJ2-5	.	TRBD1	TGCAGTGCTAGAGGCAGGGGGCTTGCAATGGAGACCCAGTACTTC	CSARGRGLAMETQYF
TRBV5-1	TRBJ2-7	.	.	TGCGCCAGCAGCTTAGCTGTCGGCCACGAGCAGTACTTC	CASSLAVGHEQYF
TRBV29-1	TRBJ1-2	.	.	TGCAGCGTTGAAGGGACAGAGGGCTACACCTTC	CSVEGTEGYTF
TRBV29-1	TRBJ1-1	few	.	TGCAGCGGAAACCGGATCTCGGAAGAAGCTTTCTTT	CSGNRISEEAFF
TRBV20-1	TRBJ1-1	few	.	TGCAGTGTAATGTCGGGGCTTGAAGCTTTCTTT	CSVMSGLEAFF
TRBV6-5	TRBJ2-7	.	.	TGTGCCAGCAGGAGGGCTACCGGGTCCTACGAGCAGTACTTC	CASRRATGSYEQYF
TRBV3-1	TRBJ2-2	.	TRBD2	TGTGCCAGCAGCCGTAGCGGGAGAAGTGGGGCCGGGGAGCTGTTTTTT	CASSRSGRSGAGELFF
TRBV6-5	TRBJ2-5	few	.	TGTGCCAGCAGTTACTCGTTTGCGGCGACCCAAGAGACCCAGTACTTC	CASSYSFAATQETQYF
TRBV6-5	TRBJ2-1	.	.	TGTGCCAGCAGGGAAGGGGGGGCCTTCAATGAGCAGTTCTTC	CASREGGAFNEQFF
TRBV20-1	TRBJ2-1	.	TRBD2	TGCAGTGCTAGAGGGACTAGCGGGCCCCCCGGGTTCTTC	CSARGTSGPPGFF
TRBV4-2	TRBJ1-5	many	.	TGTGCCAGCAGCCAAGGGGGTACTCAGCCCCAGCATTTT	CASSQGGTQPQHF
TRBV20-1	TRBJ2-3	.	.	TGCAGTGCTAGAGCCCCTGGACGAGATACGCAGTATTTT	CSARAPGRDTQYF
TRBV5-1	TRBJ2-1	many	TRBD2	TGCGCCAGCAGCTTGGTTAGCGGGACCCCGGATGAGCAGTTCTTC	CASSLVSGTPDEQFF
TRBV7-6	TRBJ2-7	.	.	TGTGCCAGCAGTCCTTTTGCGGGTAGAAACGAGCAGTACTTC	CASSPFAGRNEQYF